This T cell receptor (beta chain) is from a study of blood T cell repertoires in COVID-19. In the study overall: Specimens from acute and convalescent COVID-19 originated in the United States, Italy and Spain.

In the original analysis: The assay estimated nucleated cells by amplifying reference gene primers. Sequencing was performed with immunoSEQ multiplex PCR; in TCRdb, only in-frame clones are kept and a portion is missing. The V and J calls and the clone size are those of that table, but D and trimming were determined from the DNA. The table has some 64,000 clones, more than 70% seen once; the top ten hold 3.9%. This CDR3 has 13 amino acids. V was pared by 0 bases and J by 4 bases, with 4 bases between. Per germline, CDR1 ENHRY and CDR2 SYGVKD. V and J are TRBV10-3 and TRBJ1-5; D gene ambiguous. The sequencing input was peripheral blood. The clonotype comes from a man in his 70s with acute or convalescent COVID-19. This CDR3 is CAISESRNQPQHF. The DNA for the CDR3 is TGTGCCATCAGTGAGTCCAGAAATCAGCCCCAGCATTTT.